This T cell receptor beta chain was sequenced in a study of blood T cell repertoires in COVID-19 (dated by TCRdb to 2018 to 2020). Regarding the research as a whole: Samples covering the acute and convalescent phases of COVID-19 were provided by collaborators in the United States, Italy and Spain. The material from the prospective study consisted of cDNA or gDNA derived from T cells, B-cell-depleted T cells, or PBMCs. The dataset comprised deeply sampled blood TCRbeta repertoires from subjects exposed to, actively infected with, or recovered from COVID-19. The repertoires were released in a freely available public database intended as a resource for research on the immune response to SARS-CoV-2. Samples came from the ongoing ImmuneRACE study (first 160 participants) plus 1,254 subjects from 6 global collaborators. Sample metadata almost always included a de-identified subject ID, COVID-19 status, age in years and sex. HLA class I and class II types, where available, came from metadata supplied by the sample provider rather than from assay-based typing. Study-level results and caveats: Clinical and demographic metadata were provided uncurated, with the amount varying by source and participant.

Concerning this clone: The specificity of this receptor is unknown. Per-base qualities were not stored, and no clone one base away is much larger.

CDR1 MGHRA and CDR2 YSYEKL were looked up in the germline V gene. The CDR3 runs 13 residues from the cysteine to the phenylalanine. Just the 39-base CDR3 DNA is kept, in frame starting at base 1. V gives up 0 bases and J gives up 4 bases, and the segment between their germline ends measures 6 bases. Whole blood was collected in K2EDTA tubes by collaborating institutions according to the institutions' own protocols. For TCRbeta analysis, collaborators shipped samples as frozen whole blood, isolated PBMCs, or DNA extracted from either of those sample types. TCRbeta CDR3 regions were amplified from genomic DNA by means of the immunoSEQ Assay, a bias-controlled multiplex PCR. The authors' analysis ran thus. Within the assay, amplification of reference gene primers was used to estimate how many nucleated cells each sample contained. Sequence reads were collapsed and filtered to measure the absolute abundance of every unique TCRbeta CDR3 rearrangement. For each sample, productive Simpson clonality was calculated by taking the square root of Simpson's diversity index across productive rearrangements. The source is immuneACCESS, and TCRdb retained only in-frame sequences with V and J called. Part of the clones is not carried over; for the studies checked, unresolved V genes explain less than half of this, and the remainder is unexplained. The D gene and trimming were derived from the DNA, and the V and J assignments and clone size from that table. This sample is represented by 150,000 to 200,000 clones; 80% of them were singletons. Together, the top ten hold 6.5% of the sample.

The chain joins TRBV4-1 to TRBJ2-5, with the D gene call left open. The source of this sequence is a man in his 70s with active or convalescent COVID-19. Sequencing was carried out using peripheral blood. The encoded CDR3 is CASSQDFGETQYF. The nucleotides are TGCGCCAGCAGCCAAGATTTCGGAGAGACCCAGTACTTC.